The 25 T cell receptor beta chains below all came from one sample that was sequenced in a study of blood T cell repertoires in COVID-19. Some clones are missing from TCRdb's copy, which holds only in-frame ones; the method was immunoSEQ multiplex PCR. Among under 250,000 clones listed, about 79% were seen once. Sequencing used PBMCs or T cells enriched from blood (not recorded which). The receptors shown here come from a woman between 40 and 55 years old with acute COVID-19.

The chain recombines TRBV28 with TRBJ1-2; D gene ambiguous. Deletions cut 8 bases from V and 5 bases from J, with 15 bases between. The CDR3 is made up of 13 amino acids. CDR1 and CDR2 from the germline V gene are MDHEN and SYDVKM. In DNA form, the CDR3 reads TGTGCCAGCTGCGCCCGCCAAAGTTATGGCTACACCTTC. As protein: CASCARQSYGYTF.

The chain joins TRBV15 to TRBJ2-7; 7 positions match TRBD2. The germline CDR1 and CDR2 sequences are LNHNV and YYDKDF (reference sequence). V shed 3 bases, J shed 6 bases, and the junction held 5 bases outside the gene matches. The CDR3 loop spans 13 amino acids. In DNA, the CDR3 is TGTGCCACCAGCAGGGGGAGGGAGGGCGAGCAGTACTTC. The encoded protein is CATSRGREGEQYF.

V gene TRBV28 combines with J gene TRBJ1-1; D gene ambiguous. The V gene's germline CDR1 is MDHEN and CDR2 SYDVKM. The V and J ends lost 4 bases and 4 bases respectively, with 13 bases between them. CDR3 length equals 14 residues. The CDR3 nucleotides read TGTGCCAGCAGTTCGACTGGTGGGAGCACTGAAGCTTTCTTT. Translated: CASSSTGGSTEAFF.

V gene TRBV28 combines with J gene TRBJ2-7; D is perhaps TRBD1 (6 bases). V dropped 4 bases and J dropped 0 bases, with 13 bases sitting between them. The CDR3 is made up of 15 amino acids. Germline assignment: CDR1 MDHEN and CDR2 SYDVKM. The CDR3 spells CASSSDRMSSYEQYF. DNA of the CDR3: TGTGCCAGCAGTTCAGACAGGATGAGCTCCTACGAGCAGTACTTC.

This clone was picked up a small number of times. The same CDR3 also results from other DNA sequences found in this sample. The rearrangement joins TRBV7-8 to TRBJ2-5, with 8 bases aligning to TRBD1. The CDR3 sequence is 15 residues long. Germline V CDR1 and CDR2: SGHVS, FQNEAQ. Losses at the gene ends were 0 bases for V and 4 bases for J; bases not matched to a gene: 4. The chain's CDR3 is CASSLAAGGRETQYF. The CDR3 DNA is TGTGCCAGCAGCTTAGCGGCAGGGGGCCGAGAGACCCAGTACTTC.

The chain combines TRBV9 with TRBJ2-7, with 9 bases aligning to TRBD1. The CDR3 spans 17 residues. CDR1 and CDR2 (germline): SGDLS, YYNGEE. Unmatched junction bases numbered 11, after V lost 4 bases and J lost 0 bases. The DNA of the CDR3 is TGTGCCAGCAGCCCCCTCCCGGGACAGGGAGACTCCTACGAGCAGTACTTC. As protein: CASSPLPGQGDSYEQYF.

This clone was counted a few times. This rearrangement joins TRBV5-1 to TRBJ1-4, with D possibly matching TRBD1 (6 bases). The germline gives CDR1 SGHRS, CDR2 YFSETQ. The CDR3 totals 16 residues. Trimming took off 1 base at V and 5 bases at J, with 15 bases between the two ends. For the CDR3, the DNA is TGCGCCAGCAGCTTGACAGGGTCGCTTCCCAATGAAAAACTGTTTTTT. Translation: CASSLTGSLPNEKLFF.

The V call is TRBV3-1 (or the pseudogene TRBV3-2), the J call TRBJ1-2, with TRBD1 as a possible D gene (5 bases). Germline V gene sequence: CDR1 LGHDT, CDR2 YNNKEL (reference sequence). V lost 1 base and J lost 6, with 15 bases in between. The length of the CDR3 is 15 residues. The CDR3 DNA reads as TGTGCCAGCAGCCAAGTTCGGCAGGGAAGAAATGGCTACACCTTC. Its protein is CASSQVRQGRNGYTF.

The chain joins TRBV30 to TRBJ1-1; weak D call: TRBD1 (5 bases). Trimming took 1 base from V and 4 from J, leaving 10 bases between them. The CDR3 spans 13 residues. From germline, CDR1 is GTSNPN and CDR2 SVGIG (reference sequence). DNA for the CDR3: TGTGCCTGGAGTGGGGGGGTATCCACTGAAGCTTTCTTT. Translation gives CAWSGGVSTEAFF.

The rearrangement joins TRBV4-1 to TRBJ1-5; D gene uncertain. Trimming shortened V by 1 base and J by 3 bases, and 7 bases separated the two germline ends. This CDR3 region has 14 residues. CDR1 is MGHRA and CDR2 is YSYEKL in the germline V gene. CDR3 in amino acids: CASSQGPNNQPQHF. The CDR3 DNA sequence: TGCGCCAGCAGCCAAGGTCCTAACAATCAGCCCCAGCATTTT.

The DNA for the CDR3 is TGTGCCAGCAGCTTGGACGGGTCCCCCGCAGATACGCAGTATTTT. It encodes CASSLDGSPADTQYF. This chain connects TRBV5-4 to TRBJ2-3; D not certain. This CDR3 is built from 15 residues. V lost 0 bases, J lost 4 bases, and 12 bases lay in between. CDR1 SGHNT and CDR2 YYREEE come from the germline V gene (reference sequence). Complete variable domain (other parts from reference TRBV5-4 and TRBJ2-3): ETGVTQSPTHLIKTRGQQVTLRCSSQSGHNTVSWYQQALGQGPQFIFQYYREEENGRGNFPPRFSGLQFPNYSSELNVNALELDDSALYLCASSLDGSPADTQYFGPGTRLTVL.

Written as DNA, the CDR3 is TGTGCCAGCAGCCAAGAACGACTAGCGGGGGGGAATGAGCAGTTCTTC. This translates into CASSQERLAGGNEQFF. V is TRBV3-1 (or the pseudogene TRBV3-2) and J is TRBJ2-1; 14 nucleotides line up with TRBD2. The CDR3 consists of 16 residues. Germline V gives CDR1 LGHDT, CDR2 YNNKEL (reference sequence). Trimming removed 0 bases from V and 7 bases from J; junction bases left unmatched: 2.

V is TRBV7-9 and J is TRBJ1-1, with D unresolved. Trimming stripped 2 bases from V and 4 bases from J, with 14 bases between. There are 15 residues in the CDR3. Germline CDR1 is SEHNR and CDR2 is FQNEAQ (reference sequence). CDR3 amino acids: CASSLREGRVTEAFF. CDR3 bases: TGTGCCAGCAGCTTAAGGGAGGGTAGGGTCACTGAAGCTTTCTTT.

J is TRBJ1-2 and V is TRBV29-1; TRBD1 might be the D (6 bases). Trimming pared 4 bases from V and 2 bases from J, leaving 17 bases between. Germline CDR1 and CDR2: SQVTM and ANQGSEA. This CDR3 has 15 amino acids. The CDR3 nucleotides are TGCAGCGTTGGTCCGGGGGGCACACAGAACTATGGCTACACCTTC. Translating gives CSVGPGGTQNYGYTF.

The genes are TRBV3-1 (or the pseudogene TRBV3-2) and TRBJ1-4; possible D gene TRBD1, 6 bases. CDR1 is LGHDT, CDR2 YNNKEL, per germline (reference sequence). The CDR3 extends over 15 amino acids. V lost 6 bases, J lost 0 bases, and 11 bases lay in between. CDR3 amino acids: CASRQTGTTNEKLFF. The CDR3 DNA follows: TGTGCCAGCAGACAAACAGGGACAACTAATGAAAAACTGTTTTTT.

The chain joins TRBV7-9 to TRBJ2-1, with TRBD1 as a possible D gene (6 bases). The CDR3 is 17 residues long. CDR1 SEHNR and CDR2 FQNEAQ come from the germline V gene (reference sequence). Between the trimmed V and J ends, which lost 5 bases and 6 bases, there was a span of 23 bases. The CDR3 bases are TGTGCCAGCAGCGGAGCCCTTCCCCAGTGGGGGCCCAATGAGCAGTTCTTC. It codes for CASSGALPQWGPNEQFF.

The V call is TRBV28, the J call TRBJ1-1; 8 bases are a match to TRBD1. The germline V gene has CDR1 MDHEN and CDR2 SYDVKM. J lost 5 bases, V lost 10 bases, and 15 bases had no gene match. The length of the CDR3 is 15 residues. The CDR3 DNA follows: TGTGCCACCTTCCCCCCCGGGCAGGGGGCGACTGAAGCTTTCTTT. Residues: CATFPPGQGATEAFF.

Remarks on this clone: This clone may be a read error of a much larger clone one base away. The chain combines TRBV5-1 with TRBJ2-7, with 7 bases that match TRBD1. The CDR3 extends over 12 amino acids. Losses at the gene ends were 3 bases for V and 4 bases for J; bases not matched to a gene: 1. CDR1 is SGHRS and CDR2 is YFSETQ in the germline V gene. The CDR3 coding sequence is TGCGCCAGCAGCTCACAGGGGTACGAGCAGTACTTC. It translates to CASSSQGYEQYF.

The CDR3 loop is CSASRQGKETQYF. The CDR3, as DNA: TGCAGTGCTAGTAGGCAGGGCAAAGAGACCCAGTACTTC. This chain links TRBV20-1 with TRBJ2-5, with D possibly being TRBD1 (5 bases). V shed 3 bases and J shed 3 bases, with 11 bases lying between them. Germline V gives CDR1 DFQATT, CDR2 SNEGSKA (reference sequence). The length of the CDR3 is 13 residues.

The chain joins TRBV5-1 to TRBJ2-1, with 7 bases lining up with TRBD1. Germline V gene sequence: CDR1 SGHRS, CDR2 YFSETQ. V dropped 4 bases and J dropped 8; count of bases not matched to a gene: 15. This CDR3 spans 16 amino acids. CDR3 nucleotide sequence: TGCGCCAGCAGCCCCGGAGCAGGGGGAACGGCCGATGAGCAGTTCTTC. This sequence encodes CASSPGAGGTADEQFF.

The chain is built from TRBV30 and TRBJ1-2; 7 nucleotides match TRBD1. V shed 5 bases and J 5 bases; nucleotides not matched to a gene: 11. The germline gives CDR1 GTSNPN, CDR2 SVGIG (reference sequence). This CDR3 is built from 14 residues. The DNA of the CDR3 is TGTGCCTGGCGCTCTAGGGACAGCTGGTATGGCTACACCTTC. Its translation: CAWRSRDSWYGYTF.

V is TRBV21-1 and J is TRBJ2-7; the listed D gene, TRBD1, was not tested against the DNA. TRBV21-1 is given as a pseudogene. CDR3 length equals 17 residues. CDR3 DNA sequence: TGTGCCAGCAGCAAAGGACGTTTACAGGGGACCTCCTACGAGCAGTACTTC. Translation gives CASSKGRLQGTSYEQYF.

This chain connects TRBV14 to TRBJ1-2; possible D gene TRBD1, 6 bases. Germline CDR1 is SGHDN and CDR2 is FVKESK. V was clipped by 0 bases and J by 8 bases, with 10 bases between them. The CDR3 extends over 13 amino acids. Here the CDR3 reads CASSQDPGDGYTF. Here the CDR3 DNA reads TGTGCCAGCAGCCAAGATCCAGGGGACGGCTACACCTTC.

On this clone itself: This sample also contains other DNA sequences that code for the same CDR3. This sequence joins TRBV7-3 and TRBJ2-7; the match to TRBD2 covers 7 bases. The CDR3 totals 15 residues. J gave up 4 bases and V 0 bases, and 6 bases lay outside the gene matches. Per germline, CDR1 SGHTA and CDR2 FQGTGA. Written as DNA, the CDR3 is TGTGCCAGCAGCTTAACCCCGGGACTACGGTACGAGCAGTACTTC. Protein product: CASSLTPGLRYEQYF.

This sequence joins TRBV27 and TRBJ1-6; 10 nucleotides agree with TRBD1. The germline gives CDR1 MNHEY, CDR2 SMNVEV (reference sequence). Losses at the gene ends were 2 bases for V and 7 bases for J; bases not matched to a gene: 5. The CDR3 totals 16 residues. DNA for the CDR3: TGTGCCAGCAGTTTAGGAGCGGGACAGGGGAATTCACCCCTCCACTTT. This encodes CASSLGAGQGNSPLHF.